This TCR beta chain was found in a study of OX40 agonist ivuxolimab in advanced cancers. The CDR3 totals 17 residues. CDR1 is SGHVS and CDR2 is FQNEAQ in the germline V gene. Trimming took 5 bases from V and 1 from J; bases not matched to a gene: 8. TCRdb's copy holds only in-frame clones and misses some; the assay was immunoSEQ multiplex PCR. In the table there are about 110,000 clones, 80% to 95% of which are singletons. Source: CD4+ or CD8+ T cells sorted from blood, taken in a trial of the OX40 agonist ivuxolimab. The chain uses TRBV7-8 and TRBJ2-1, with TRBD2 matching over 10 bases. The clonotype was recovered from an adult with an advanced solid tumor such as melanoma, head and neck, liver or kidney cancer. The CDR3 protein is CASSLLLAGLSYNEQFF. In DNA form, the CDR3 reads TGTGCCAGCAGCCTCTTACTAGCGGGGCTTTCCTACAATGAGCAGTTCTTC.